This is a list of T cell receptor beta chains from one sample in a study of regulatory T cells in long-lasting Graves disease. One entry per CDR3 protein, called by TCRdb with MiXCR from the multiplex PCR reads. The repertoire has a few hundred thousand distinct CDR3 sequences, approximately 16% of them found once; the top ten carry roughly 7.7%. The sample also formed part of further work on T cells in Graves' hyperthyroidism and ophthalmopathy.

The source was peripheral blood mononuclear cells (PBMCs), collected at new diagnosis, from a patient treated with antithyroid drugs. These receptors were taken from a woman aged 40 to 55 with Graves disease. The CDR3 runs from the conserved cysteine through the conserved F or W. A D gene is named only where the DNA matches it firmly. Part of the rows lack a size; the others show once, few, many or a class for expanded clones.

abundance,j_gene,d_gene,v_gene,CDR3nt,CDR3aa
few,TRBJ1-2,NA,TRBV4-1,TGCGCCAGCAGCCAAGATATCGGCGGGAGCTACACCTTC,CASSQDIGGSYTF
many,TRBJ2-3,TRBD1,TRBV29-1,TGCAGCGCCAGACAGGGGTCTAGCACAGATACGCAGTATTTT,CSARQGSSTDTQYF
NA,TRBJ2-5,NA,TRBV20-1,TGCAGTGCCACAGGACAGTTCGGGAGGCGGGGGGAGACCCAGTACTTC,CSATGQFGRRGETQYF
few,TRBJ2-5,NA,TRBV20-1,TGCAGTGCTAGAGGCCGGACACGGGGAGAGACCCAGTACTTC,CSARGRTRGETQYF
many,TRBJ1-5,TRBD1,TRBV19,TGTGCCAGTAATCCCGGGACAGGGACTAATCAGCCCCAGCATTTT,CASNPGTGTNQPQHF
many,TRBJ2-7,NA,TRBV11-2,TGTGCCAGCAGCTTACGCTACGAGCAGTACTTC,CASSLRYEQYF
NA,TRBJ1-1,NA,TRBV19,TGTGCCAGTAGTACGACTAGCGGACACGAGAACACTGAAGCTTTCTTT,CASSTTSGHENTEAFF
many,TRBJ2-3,TRBD1,TRBV12-3/TRBV12-4,TGTGCCAGCAGTTCCCAAACCTGGGGACAGGGTACAGATACGCAGTATTTT,CASSSQTWGQGTDTQYF
few,TRBJ1-4,NA,TRBV5-1,TGCGCCAGCAGCCCCGGGGCAACTAATGAAAAACTGTTTTTT,CASSPGATNEKLFF
many,TRBJ2-1,NA,TRBV7-9,TGTGCCAGCAGCATCCTTCGCGCGACCTGGACCTACAATGAGCAGTTCTTC,CASSILRATWTYNEQFF
few,TRBJ2-7,TRBD2,TRBV20-1,TGCAGTGCTAGAGACTTTAGCGGGAATTACGAGCAGTACTTC,CSARDFSGNYEQYF
NA,TRBJ1-1,NA,TRBV19,TGTGCCACTAAAAACAGGGCTTCTGAAGCTTTCTTT,CATKNRASEAFF
many,TRBJ1-5,NA,TRBV19,TGTGCCGGACTTGTAAACGACAAGACTTCTCAGCCCCAGCATTTT,CAGLVNDKTSQPQHF
many,TRBJ2-7,NA,TRBV10-3,TGTGCCATCAGGGACGGAGGAGCATCCGAGCAGTACTTC,CAIRDGGASEQYF
NA,TRBJ2-1,NA,TRBV5-1,TGCGCCAGCAGCCATCGGGACATCGAACACAATGAGCAGTTCTTC,CASSHRDIEHNEQFF
NA,TRBJ2-5,TRBD2,TRBV5-1,TGCGCCAGCAGCCCTACTAGCGGGTTTAGACAAGAGACCCAGTACTTC,CASSPTSGFRQETQYF
few,TRBJ2-4,NA,TRBV13,TGTACCAGCAGCTTAAGTTGGGACAACCAAAACATTCAGTACTTC,CTSSLSWDNQNIQYF
many,TRBJ2-7,NA,TRBV20-1,TGCAGTGCCAGGGGCCTCTACAGGGAAGGGGCCCTTTCAGGGTACGAGCAGTACTTC,CSARGLYREGALSGYEQYF
many,TRBJ2-5,TRBD2,TRBV12-3/TRBV12-4,TGTGCCAGCAGGATGACTAGCGGAAATACCCAGTACTTC,CASRMTSGNTQYF
many,TRBJ2-7,TRBD1,TRBV30,TGTGCCTGGAGTATAACGACAGGGGAGCAGTACTTC,CAWSITTGEQYF
many,TRBJ2-7,NA,TRBV11-3,TGTGCCTCGTGCCAGGATAGCTCCTACGAGCAGTACTTC,CASCQDSSYEQYF
many,TRBJ1-6,NA,TRBV28,TGTGCCAGCAGTTTGATGGACTATAATTCACCCCTCCACTTT,CASSLMDYNSPLHF
many,TRBJ1-6,TRBD1,TRBV12-3/TRBV12-4,TGTGCCAGCAGGAATACACAGGGGGCGAATTCACCCCTCCACTTT,CASRNTQGANSPLHF
NA,TRBJ1-5,NA,TRBV28,TGTGCCAGCAGTTCCCGGCGGGGTCGGCCTGGTTATAGCAATCAGCCCCAGCATTTT,CASSSRRGRPGYSNQPQHF